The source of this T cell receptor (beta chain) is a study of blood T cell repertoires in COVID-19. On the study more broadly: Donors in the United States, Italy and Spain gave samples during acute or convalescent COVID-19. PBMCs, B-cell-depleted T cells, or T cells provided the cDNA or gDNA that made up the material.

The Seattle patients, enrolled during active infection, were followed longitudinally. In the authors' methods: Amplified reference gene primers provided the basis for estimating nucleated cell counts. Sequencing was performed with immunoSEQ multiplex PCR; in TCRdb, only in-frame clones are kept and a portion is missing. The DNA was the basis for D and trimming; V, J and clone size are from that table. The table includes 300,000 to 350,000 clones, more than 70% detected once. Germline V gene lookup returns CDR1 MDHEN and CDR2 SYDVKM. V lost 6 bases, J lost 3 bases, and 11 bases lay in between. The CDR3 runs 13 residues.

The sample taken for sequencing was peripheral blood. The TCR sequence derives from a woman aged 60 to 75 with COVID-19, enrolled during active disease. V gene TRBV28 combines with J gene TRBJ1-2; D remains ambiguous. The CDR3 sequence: CASSLGTYYGYTF. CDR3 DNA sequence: TGTGCCAGCAGCTTAGGCACATACTATGGCTACACCTTC.